This T cell receptor beta chain emerged from a study of long-term antiretroviral therapy in people with HIV. Running of the v3.0 immunoSEQ assay took place at survey level. Here immunoSEQ multiplex PCR was the method, and the copy in TCRdb shows in-frame clones only, minus some. The data show over 20,000 clones, with 83% seen just once and roughly 5.5% held by the top ten. The CDR3 runs 14 residues. CDR1 and CDR2 from the germline V gene are SGDLS and YYNGEE. Deletions cut 4 bases from V and 6 bases from J, with 13 bases between. A remark on this clone: As yet, its antigen is unknown.

Broader study findings: ART adherence, viral resistance and therapy changes were not recorded.

The sequence came from a man in his late teens or twenties with HIV. The specimen was unsorted PBMCs, collected 3 years after starting antiretroviral therapy. The rearrangement uses TRBV9 and TRBJ1-4, with D possibly TRBD1 on 5 matching bases. The CDR3 sequence is CASSPGGWDEKLFF. Written as DNA, the CDR3 is TGTGCCAGCAGCCCGGGGGGATGGGATGAAAAACTGTTTTTT.